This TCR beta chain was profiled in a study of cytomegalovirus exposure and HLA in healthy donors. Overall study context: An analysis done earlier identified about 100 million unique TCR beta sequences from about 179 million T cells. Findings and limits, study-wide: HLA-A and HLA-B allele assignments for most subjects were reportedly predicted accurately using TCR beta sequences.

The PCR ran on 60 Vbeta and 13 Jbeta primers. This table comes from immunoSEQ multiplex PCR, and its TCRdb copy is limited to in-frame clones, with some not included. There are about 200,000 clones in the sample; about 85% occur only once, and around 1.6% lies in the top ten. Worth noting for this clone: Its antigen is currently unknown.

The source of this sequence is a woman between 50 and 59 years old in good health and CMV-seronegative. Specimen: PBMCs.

The CDR3 DNA reads TGTGCCATCAGGGAGCGCTCCTACAATGAGCAGTTCTTC. Translation: CAIRERSYNEQFF. The chain is built from TRBV10-3 and TRBJ2-1, with unresolved D. The CDR3 length is 13 residues. V lost 6 bases to trimming and J lost 0 bases, with 6 bases between them. Germline V gene data show CDR1 as ENHRY and CDR2 as SYGVKD.